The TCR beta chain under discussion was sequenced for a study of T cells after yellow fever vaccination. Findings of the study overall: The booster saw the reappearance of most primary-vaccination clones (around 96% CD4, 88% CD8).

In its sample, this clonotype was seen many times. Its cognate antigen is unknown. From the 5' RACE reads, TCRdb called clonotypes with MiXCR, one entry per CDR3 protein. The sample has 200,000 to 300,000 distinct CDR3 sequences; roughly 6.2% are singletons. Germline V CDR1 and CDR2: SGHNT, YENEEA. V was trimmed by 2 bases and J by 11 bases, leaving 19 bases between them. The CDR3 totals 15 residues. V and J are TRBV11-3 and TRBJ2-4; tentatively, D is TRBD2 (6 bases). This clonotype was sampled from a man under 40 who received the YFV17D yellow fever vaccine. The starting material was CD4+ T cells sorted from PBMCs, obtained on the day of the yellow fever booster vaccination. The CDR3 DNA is TGTGCCAGCAGCTTAAGAGTCGGGACTTCGGTGCTTCAGTACTTC. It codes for CASSLRVGTSVLQYF.